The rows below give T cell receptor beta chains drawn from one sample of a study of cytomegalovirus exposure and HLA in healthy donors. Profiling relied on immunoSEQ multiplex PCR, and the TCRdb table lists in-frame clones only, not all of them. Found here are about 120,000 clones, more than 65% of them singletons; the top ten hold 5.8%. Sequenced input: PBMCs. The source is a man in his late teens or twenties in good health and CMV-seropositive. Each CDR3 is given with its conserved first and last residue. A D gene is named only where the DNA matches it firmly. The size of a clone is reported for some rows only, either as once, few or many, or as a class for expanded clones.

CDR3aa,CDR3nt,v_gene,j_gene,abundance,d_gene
CASSSQTGGFNEQFF,TGTGCCAGCAGTTCCCAGACAGGGGGCTTCAATGAGCAGTTCTTC,TRBV6-6,TRBJ2-1,-,TRBD1
CASSRRLADSYEQYF,TGTGCCAGCAGCCGACGACTAGCGGATTCCTACGAGCAGTACTTC,TRBV13,TRBJ2-7,-,TRBD2
CASSFGTGGFGRNQPQHF,TGTGCCAGTAGTTTCGGGACAGGGGGCTTTGGTCGCAATCAGCCCCAGCATTTT,TRBV19,TRBJ1-5,-,TRBD1
CASKTTRADYNSPLHF,TGTGCCAGTAAGACGACGCGGGCGGATTATAATTCACCCCTCCACTTT,TRBV19,TRBJ1-6,few,-
CASSPGQGFDEQYF,TGTGCTAGCAGCCCTGGACAGGGGTTCGACGAGCAGTACTTC,TRBV7-7,TRBJ2-7,-,TRBD1
CASSIDRGGVADTQYF,TGTGCCAGTAGTATAGACCGGGGGGGTGTAGCAGATACGCAGTATTTT,TRBV19,TRBJ2-3,few,TRBD2
CASRTGSEAFF,TGTGCCAGCAGAACAGGGTCTGAAGCTTTCTTT,TRBV6-1,TRBJ1-1,few,-
CSVLIWGQLGGANVLTF,TGCAGCGTTTTAATTTGGGGACAGCTAGGTGGGGCCAACGTCCTGACTTTC,TRBV29-1,TRBJ2-6,-,TRBD1
CASSQRGAQGYGYTF,TGCGCCAGCAGCCAACGAGGGGCGCAGGGGTATGGCTACACCTTC,TRBV4-1,TRBJ1-2,few,-
CASRYTLRSSYEQYF,TGCGCCAGCAGGTACACACTGAGGAGCTCCTACGAGCAGTACTTC,TRBV5-1,TRBJ2-7,-,-
CASSFNIDSPLHF,TGTGCCAGCAGCTTCAACATTGATTCACCCCTCCACTTT,TRBV9,TRBJ1-6,-,-
CASPVGLREVGETQYF,TGTGCCAGCCCCGTAGGTTTGCGGGAGGTCGGGGAGACCCAGTACTTC,TRBV25-1,TRBJ2-5,once,TRBD2
CASSDSRGSRYQETQYF,TGCGCCAGCAGTGATTCGCGCGGCAGTCGGTACCAAGAGACCCAGTACTTC,TRBV10-1,TRBJ2-5,-,-
CASSLGGSYEQYF,TGTGCCAGCAGTTTGGGAGGGTCCTACGAGCAGTACTTC,TRBV6-5,TRBJ2-7,-,TRBD2
CSVRTGWNTGELFF,TGCAGCGTTCGGACAGGGTGGAACACCGGGGAGCTGTTTTTT,TRBV29-1,TRBJ2-2,once,TRBD1
CASSPGQGFDEQYF,TGTGCTAGCAGCCCTGGACAGGGGTTCGACGAGCAGTACTTC,TRBV7-7,TRBJ2-7,-,TRBD1
CASSEGDSSYEQYF,TGTGCCAGCAGTGAAGGGGACAGCTCCTACGAGCAGTACTTC,TRBV6-1,TRBJ2-7,once,TRBD1
CASSSPSGGNTEAFF,TGTGCCAGCAGTTCCCCCTCAGGTGGGAACACTGAAGCTTTCTTT,TRBV6-5,TRBJ1-1,-,-
CASSYGTGGTAYEQYF,TGTGCCAGCAGCTACGGGACAGGAGGAACAGCCTACGAGCAGTACTTC,TRBV7-9,TRBJ2-7,-,TRBD1
CASSGLNYNQPQHF,TGTGCCAGTAGTGGCCTAAACTACAATCAGCCCCAGCATTTT,TRBV19,TRBJ1-5,-,-
CASSLMGARNEQFF,TGTGCCAGCAGCTTGATGGGGGCGCGGAATGAGCAGTTCTTC,TRBV7-9,TRBJ2-1,-,-
CASSAGQGISGYTF,TGTGCCAGCAGCGCGGGACAGGGGATCAGTGGCTACACCTTC,TRBV7-3,TRBJ1-2,once,TRBD1
CASSVGGLGYNEQFF,TGTGCCAGCAGCGTAGGAGGGCTGGGGTACAATGAGCAGTTCTTC,TRBV9,TRBJ2-1,few,-
CASSHETGRGRHF,TGTGCCAGCAGCCACGAAACAGGGAGGGGTAGGCATTTT,TRBV14,TRBJ2-3,-,-
CASSGGSPYEQYF,TGTGCCAGCAGTGGGGGGTCCCCCTACGAGCAGTACTTC,TRBV6-5,TRBJ2-7,-,-
CASSLVGGTEYEQYF,TGTGCCAGCAGCTTAGTTGGGGGGACGGAATACGAGCAGTACTTC,TRBV7-2,TRBJ2-7,-,-
CASSPLTGKFNYGYTF,TGTGCCAGCAGTCCCCTGACAGGGAAGTTTAACTATGGCTACACCTTC,TRBV28,TRBJ1-2,-,TRBD1
CASSLAGGRPMRQQFF,TGTGCCAGCAGTCTAGCGGGAGGTCGCCCGATGAGGCAGCAGTTCTTC,TRBV11-2,TRBJ2-1,-,TRBD2
CASSPPNRGGSGYTF,TGTGCCAGCTCACCACCGAACAGGGGGGGTAGTGGCTACACCTTC,TRBV18,TRBJ1-2,-,TRBD1